One and the same sample provided the 23 T cell receptor beta chains below, sequenced in a study of T-cell memory formation after mild COVID-19. TCRdb fed the 5' RACE reads into MiXCR, producing one record per CDR3 protein. The sample holds roughly 560,000 distinct CDR3 sequences, roughly 22% seen once. Sample: PBMCs or a T cell subset sorted from them (not recorded which). The receptors derive from an adult woman who had mild COVID-19 (a few samples of this study predate the infection). Cell type and time point are not known.

The chain links TRBV5-1 to TRBJ1-2, with D perhaps TRBD1 (6 bases). Trimming pared 2 bases from V and 6 bases from J, leaving 11 bases between. This CDR3 comprises 13 residues. Germline V gives CDR1 SGHRS, CDR2 YFSETQ. CDR3 sequence (DNA): TGCGCCAGCAGCTTCGAACAGGGTCATGGCTACACCTTC. The encoded protein is CASSFEQGHGYTF.

In its sample, this clonotype was seen a few times. The CDR3 region is CASSQAAGDYGYTF. DNA for the CDR3: TGTGCCAGCAGCCAAGCCGCAGGGGACTATGGCTACACCTTC. The gene calls are TRBV14 and TRBJ1-2; the D gene is possibly TRBD1 (6 bases). Per the germline V gene, CDR1 is SGHDN and CDR2 is FVKESK. The germline V and J ends were trimmed by 1 base and 3 bases, with 9 bases remaining between them. The CDR3 is 14 residues long.

This clonotype has a handful of counts. The chain is built from TRBV6-5 and TRBJ2-5, with 7 bases that match TRBD1. This CDR3 spans 15 amino acids. Trimming removed 0 bases from V and 5 bases from J; junction bases left unmatched: 6. Per the germline V gene, CDR1 is MNHEY and CDR2 is SVGAGI. The CDR3 reads CASSYSGGRGETQYF. The CDR3 region has the DNA TGTGCCAGCAGTTACTCAGGTGGCAGGGGGGAGACCCAGTACTTC.

This clonotype was counted a few times. The genes are TRBV11-3 and TRBJ2-6; D possibly uses TRBD1 or TRBD2 (6 bases each). The ends were cut back, 1 base at V and 4 bases at J, with 11 bases in the middle. This CDR3 spans 16 amino acids. Germline CDR1 SGHNT, CDR2 YENEEA. CDR3 nucleotides: TGTGCCAGCAGCTTAGGTGGGGGGCGAGGGGCCAACGTCCTGACTTTC. Its protein is CASSLGGGRGANVLTF.

This clonotype was seen a few times. The gene calls are TRBV12-3 or TRBV12-4 and TRBJ2-7, with D perhaps matching TRBD2 (5 bases). The V end was cut by 6 bases, the J end by 7 bases, with 22 bases between. This CDR3 region has 15 residues. This chain's CDR3 is CASSASGSWVGEQYF. The CDR3 DNA reads as TGTGCCAGCAGCGCGTCGGGGAGTTGGGTTGGGGAGCAGTACTTC.

The rearrangement uses TRBV12-3 or TRBV12-4 and TRBJ1-5; weak D call: TRBD1 (6 bases). The CDR3 contains 15 residues. Deletions cut 6 bases from V and 0 bases from J, with 12 bases between. In nucleotides, the CDR3 is TGTGCCAGCAGGCCTGAGGGGGTTAGCAATCAGCCCCAGCATTTT. This translates into CASRPEGVSNQPQHF.

This clonotype has a handful of counts. The chain employs TRBV4-3 and TRBJ1-4, with no clear D. CDR3 length: 13 amino acids. CDR1 and CDR2 (germline): LGHNA, YSLEER. The V gene lost 2 bases and the J gene lost 8 bases, with 9 bases spanning the gap. The CDR3 loop reads CASSQSGKEKLFF. CDR3 bases: TGCGCCAGCAGCCAATCGGGGAAGGAAAAACTGTTTTTT.

This clonotype was picked up a small number of times. V usage is TRBV5-1 and J usage is TRBJ2-6; no clear D. Per the germline V gene, CDR1 is SGHRS and CDR2 is YFSETQ. Trimming left V 7 bases short and J 0 bases short, with 5 bases between. The CDR3 totals 13 residues. The CDR3 loop reads CASLDSGANVLTF. The CDR3 DNA sequence: TGCGCCAGCCTGGACTCTGGGGCCAACGTCCTGACTTTC.

The V call is TRBV5-1, the J call TRBJ2-5; D might be TRBD1 (6 bases). V was trimmed by 3 bases and J by 5 bases, leaving 14 bases between them. Per germline, CDR1 SGHRS and CDR2 YFSETQ. The CDR3 spans 14 residues. The CDR3 region has the DNA TGCGCCAGCAGCTCCTGGGACACGTGGGAGACCCAGTACTTC. It is translated as CASSSWDTWETQYF.

This clonotype was seen only a few times. The V call is TRBV20-1, the J call TRBJ1-1; D is undetermined. Germline V CDR1 and CDR2: DFQATT, SNEGSKA (reference sequence). Trimming removed 2 bases at V and 4 bases at J, with 8 bases between. The CDR3 spans 12 residues. The CDR3 DNA sequence: TGCAGTGCTAGACAGGCCGGCACTGAAGCTTTCTTT. It specifies CSARQAGTEAFF.

The chain uses TRBV9 and TRBJ2-7; 7 positions match TRBD1. This CDR3 is 15 amino acids long. The germline V gene encodes CDR1 SGDLS and CDR2 YYNGEE. V trimming: 3 bases; J trimming: 2 bases; junction bases outside the gene matches: 8. CDR3 in amino acids: CASSASPQGAYEQYF. The CDR3 region has the DNA TGTGCCAGCAGCGCGAGCCCTCAGGGGGCCTACGAGCAGTACTTC.

This clonotype was seen a few times. The chain uses TRBV6-5 and TRBJ1-3; D uncertain. Germline-derived CDR1 and CDR2 are MNHEY and SVGAGI. This CDR3 region has 12 residues. V lost 6 bases and J lost 3, with 6 bases in between. The CDR3: CASSHGGNTIYF. For the CDR3, the DNA is TGTGCCAGCAGCCACGGTGGAAACACCATATATTTT.

This clonotype was seen only a few times. The chain employs TRBV20-1 and TRBJ1-1; D is ambiguous. V dropped 0 bases and J dropped 5 bases, with 13 bases sitting between them. Germline-derived CDR1 and CDR2 are DFQATT and SNEGSKA (reference sequence). The CDR3 extends over 14 amino acids. In DNA, the CDR3 is TGCAGTGCTAGAGATCAGGTCAGGAGGACTGAAGCTTTCTTT. Translating it yields CSARDQVRRTEAFF.

The chain uses TRBV9 and TRBJ2-1, with TRBD2 identical over 9 bases. The CDR3 is 17 amino acids. Losses at the gene ends were 0 bases for V and 3 bases for J; bases not matched to a gene: 7. Germline V CDR1 and CDR2: SGDLS, YYNGEE. The CDR3 DNA follows: TGTGCCAGCAGCGTAGTTGCGGGAGGGAATAGCTACAATGAGCAGTTCTTC. It translates to CASSVVAGGNSYNEQFF.

The chain is built from TRBV29-1 and TRBJ2-3, with a tentative D call TRBD1 (6 bases). V shed 6 bases and J shed 0 bases, with 13 bases lying between them. The CDR3 loop spans 14 amino acids. CDR1 SQVTM and CDR2 ANQGSEA come from the germline V gene. The CDR3 loop reads CSVVGAVSTDTQYF. CDR3 DNA sequence: TGCAGCGTAGTGGGGGCGGTAAGCACAGATACGCAGTATTTT.

The rearrangement joins TRBV7-9 to TRBJ2-4; D is uncertain. Between the trimmed V and J ends, which lost 3 bases and 2 bases, there was a span of 11 bases. The CDR3 loop spans 15 amino acids. In germline, CDR1 is SEHNR, CDR2 FQNEAQ (reference sequence). CDR3 coding DNA: TGTGCCAGCAGCTTCGGTAGTAAGCCCAAAAACATTCAGTACTTC. As protein: CASSFGSKPKNIQYF.

The gene calls are TRBV5-5 and TRBJ1-5; D unresolved. CDR3 length: 14 residues. Germline CDR1 SGHKS, CDR2 YYEKEE (reference sequence). V shed 0 bases and J shed 5 bases, with 9 bases lying between them. The CDR3 DNA reads as TGTGCCAGCAGCTTGGGCCAGGATGATCAGCCCCAGCATTTT. The encoded protein is CASSLGQDDQPQHF.

This clonotype has just one count. Written as DNA, the CDR3 is TGTGCCAGCAGTCACATACAGGGGATTACGAAAAACATTCAGTACTTC. The encoded protein is CASSHIQGITKNIQYF. V and J are TRBV6-6 and TRBJ2-4; 7 nucleotides line up with TRBD1. V lost 5 bases and J lost 4; bases outside the gene matches: 11. This CDR3 region has 16 residues. Germline-derived CDR1 and CDR2 are MNHNY and SVGAGI (reference sequence).

The chain is built from TRBV29-1 and TRBJ2-5; D remains ambiguous. This CDR3 spans 11 amino acids. Germline CDR1 SQVTM, CDR2 ANQGSEA. Trimming shortened V by 3 bases and J by 2 bases, and 4 bases separated the two germline ends. Written as DNA, the CDR3 is TGCAGCGTTGATGATCAAGAGACCCAGTACTTC. As protein: CSVDDQETQYF. Drawing the rest from reference TRBV29-1 and TRBJ2-5, the complete variable domain is SAVISQKPSRDICQRGTSLTIQCQVDSQVTMMFWYRQQPGQSLTLIATANQGSEATYESGFVIDKFPISRPNLTFSTLTVSNMSPEDSSIYLCSVDDQETQYFGPGTRLLVL.

The genes are TRBV9 and TRBJ1-2; D gene ambiguous. The CDR3 extends over 15 amino acids. CDR1 is SGDLS, CDR2 YYNGEE, per germline. Trimming took 0 bases from V and 2 from J, leaving 11 bases between them. DNA of the CDR3: TGTGCCAGCAGCGTAGCTTCCTCAGTGAACTATGGCTACACCTTC. Translation: CASSVASSVNYGYTF.

This clonotype turned up a few times. The chain uses TRBV20-1 and TRBJ2-6, with D tentatively TRBD2 (6 bases). CDR1 and CDR2 (germline): DFQATT, SNEGSKA (reference sequence). V dropped 5 bases and J dropped 9 bases, with 20 bases sitting between them. The CDR3 extends over 15 amino acids. The CDR3 DNA sequence: TGCAGTGCTCCAGGCGGGGCCTGGGATGGCAACGTCCTGACTTTC. Its translation: CSAPGGAWDGNVLTF.

This clonotype was observed at least ten times. The chain links TRBV7-9 to TRBJ2-7; 10 bases align to TRBD1. Germline-derived CDR1 and CDR2 are SEHNR and FQNEAQ (reference sequence). The CDR3 is made up of 15 amino acids. V lost 4 bases, J lost 7 bases, and 10 bases stayed unmatched. As DNA, the CDR3 is TGTGCCAGCAGCTCTCGGACAGGGGGACGTGGGGAGCAGTACTTC. It translates to CASSSRTGGRGEQYF.

At least ten counts were recorded for this clonotype. The genes are TRBV12-3 or TRBV12-4 and TRBJ1-1; D gene ambiguous. CDR3 length equals 14 residues. V was shortened by 7 bases and J by 1 base, with 13 bases between the two germline ends. The CDR3 is CASTPDGTNTEAFF. In DNA form, the CDR3 reads TGTGCCAGCACCCCGGACGGTACGAACACTGAAGCTTTCTTT.